Listed below are T cell receptor beta chains from one sample, sequenced in a study of blood T cell repertoires in COVID-19. The data were produced by immunoSEQ multiplex PCR, yet TCRdb's version contains in-frame clones alone and is incomplete. The sample has approximately 480,000 clones, about 85% seen once; the top ten hold 0.7%. Material: PBMCs or T cells enriched from blood (not recorded which). These receptors all come from a woman aged 18-30 years who had recovered from COVID-19. The CDR3 runs from the conserved cysteine through the conserved F or W. A D gene is named only where the DNA matches it firmly. Clone size is shown for a subset of rows, as once, few, many or a class of expanded clone.

v_call	d_call	clone_size	j_call	cdr3_nt	cdr3_aa
TRBV5-6	TRBD1	once	TRBJ2-7	TGTGCCAGCAGCCCATGGGACAGGGGGTCCTACGAGCAGTACTTC	CASSPWDRGSYEQYF
TRBV5-5	-	-	TRBJ1-1	TGTGCCAGCAGCCGACAGCCATACACTGAAGCTTTCTTT	CASSRQPYTEAFF
TRBV27	-	few	TRBJ1-1	TGTGCCAGCAGGGACAGTTATCTCGTTCTGAACACTGAAGCTTTCTTT	CASRDSYLVLNTEAFF
TRBV5-6	-	-	TRBJ2-5	TGTGCCAGCAGCTTGGGGCCGTTCGGGGAGACCCAGTACTTC	CASSLGPFGETQYF
TRBV9	-	-	TRBJ1-2	TGTGCCAGCAGCGCTGACAGTCACTATGGCTACACCTTC	CASSADSHYGYTF
TRBV3-1/TRBV3-2	-	-	TRBJ1-5	TGTGCCAGCAGCCAAGTCCTGCCCCAGCATTTT	CASSQVLPQHF
TRBV19	-	-	TRBJ1-2	TGTGCCAGTAGTGAGCTAAGCTACTATGGCTACACCTTC	CASSELSYYGYTF
TRBV19	TRBD1	-	TRBJ1-4	TGTGCCAGTAGTATTGCACAGGGGGAAAAACTGTTTTTT	CASSIAQGEKLFF
TRBV6-5	TRBD2	-	TRBJ2-2	TGTGCCAGCAGTCGTTCCGGGGGGACCGGGGAGCTGTTTTTT	CASSRSGGTGELFF
TRBV7-9	TRBD1	-	TRBJ2-7	TGTGCCAGCAGCCGACTCACGACAGGGTCGTACGAGCAGTACTTC	CASSRLTTGSYEQYF
TRBV7-2	TRBD2	-	TRBJ2-3	TGTGCCAGCAGCCTAGGGTTTTGGGGAGGGGATACGCAGTATTTT	CASSLGFWGGDTQYF
TRBV4-1	-	-	TRBJ2-2	TGCGCCAGCAGCCAAGTCGTAACCGGGGAGCTGTTTTTT	CASSQVVTGELFF
TRBV5-1	TRBD1	-	TRBJ1-4	TGCGCCAGCAGTTACTTACCGGGACAGGGATATGAAAAACTGTTTTTT	CASSYLPGQGYEKLFF
TRBV7-2	-	-	TRBJ2-5	TGTGCCTCTGCGACTAGTAAGGTTGAGGAGACCCAGTACTTC	CASATSKVEETQYF
TRBV3-1/TRBV3-2	-	-	TRBJ1-1	TGTGCCAGCAGCCCTCGGGGGGGTTGGACTGAAGCTTTCTTT	CASSPRGGWTEAFF
TRBV5-1	-	-	TRBJ1-3	TGCGCCAGCAGCTTGGGAGGAACTGGAAACACCATATATTTT	CASSLGGTGNTIYF
TRBV2	-	-	TRBJ2-5	TGTGCCAGCAGTGAGGGAAGGGGGACCCAGTACTTC	CASSEGRGTQYF
TRBV29-1	TRBD2	once	TRBJ2-3	TGCAGCGTCTTCGTCGGCGGGGGGGCCCCAGATACGCAGTATTTT	CSVFVGGGAPDTQYF
TRBV4-2	-	few	TRBJ1-4	TGTGCCAGCAGCCAAGACTATGGAGGCAGCGAAAAACTGTTTTTT	CASSQDYGGSEKLFF
TRBV5-1	-	-	TRBJ2-3	TGCGCCAGCAGCTTGGATGGAGGAGAGGGAGATACGCAGTATTTT	CASSLDGGEGDTQYF
TRBV6-5	TRBD1	-	TRBJ1-2	TGTGCCAGCACACTCGGGACAGGGGAACAGCGTGGCTACACCTTC	CASTLGTGEQRGYTF
TRBV5-6	TRBD1	-	TRBJ2-1	TGTGCCAGCAGCTTGGAGGGGACAGGGGTGAATGAGCAGTTCTTC	CASSLEGTGVNEQFF
TRBV6-2/TRBV6-3	-	-	TRBJ2-3	TGTGCCAGCAGTTACCCCCGAGGTTCGGATACGCAGTATTTT	CASSYPRGSDTQYF
TRBV5-8	-	-	TRBJ2-7	TGTGCCAGCAGCTTGGGGGGAGAGAGGTACTTC	CASSLGGERYF
TRBV28	-	-	TRBJ1-3	TGTGCCAGCAGCGGACTCGCGGGGAAGGGGCCCTACTCTGGAAACACCATATATTTT	CASSGLAGKGPYSGNTIYF
TRBV6-5	TRBD1	once	TRBJ1-1	TGTGCCAGCAGTTACACCTTCGGACAGGGGAACACTGAAGCTTTCTTT	CASSYTFGQGNTEAFF
TRBV28	-	-	TRBJ1-2	TGTGCCAGTATGACTGACTATGGCTACACCTTC	CASMTDYGYTF
TRBV19	-	once	TRBJ1-5	TGTGCCAGTAGCGAAGTGGGTCAGGGCGATCAGCCCCAGCATTTT	CASSEVGQGDQPQHF
TRBV5-1	TRBD2	-	TRBJ2-7	TGCGCCAGCAGCTTGGTCCAGCGGGGGGTCGAGGAGCAGTACTTC	CASSLVQRGVEEQYF
TRBV7-2	-	once	TRBJ1-3	TGTGCCAGCAGCTTAGGGACTGGGGACACCATATATTTT	CASSLGTGDTIYF
TRBV7-9	-	-	TRBJ1-2	TGTGCCAGCAGCTCCGACAGCTACTATGGCTACACCTTC	CASSSDSYYGYTF
TRBV12-5	-	-	TRBJ1-1	TGTGCTAGTGGTTTGTTGGGGGCCGAGAACACTGAAGCTTTCTTT	CASGLLGAENTEAFF
TRBV9	-	-	TRBJ2-4	TGTGCCAGCAGCCCACAGAAGGAGCCACAGGGAAACCAATACTTC	CASSPQKEPQGNQYF
TRBV21-1	-	-	TRBJ2-2	TGTGCCAGCAGCAAAGGCGGCGGGGAGGCCGGGGAGCTGTTTTTT	CASSKGGGEAGELFF
TRBV2	TRBD1	-	TRBJ1-2	TGTGCCAGCAGTGGTGAGACAGGGGGCGGCTACACCTTC	CASSGETGGGYTF
TRBV28	TRBD1	-	TRBJ1-3	TGTGCCAGCAGTCTCAAGGGGGCGGGAGGAAACACCATATATTTT	CASSLKGAGGNTIYF
TRBV5-5	-	once	TRBJ1-1	TGTGCCAGCAGCTTGGCCGGGGGGGTCTTAAACACTGAAGCTTTCTTT	CASSLAGGVLNTEAFF
TRBV3-1/TRBV3-2	TRBD2	-	TRBJ2-1	TGTGCCAGCAGCCAGCGGGGGGGGATTGAGCAGTTCTTC	CASSQRGGIEQFF
TRBV2	-	-	TRBJ1-2	TGTGCCAGCGGTTCGGGGGTCGTCTATGGCTACACCTTC	CASGSGVVYGYTF
TRBV19	TRBD1	-	TRBJ1-2	TGTGCCAGTACAAATAGACAGGGGGCTGAGGATGGCTACACCTTC	CASTNRQGAEDGYTF
TRBV28	TRBD1	-	TRBJ2-5	TGTGCCAGCAGTTTAAGGACAGGGGCGGGAGAGACCCAGTACTTC	CASSLRTGAGETQYF
TRBV10-3	TRBD1	few	TRBJ2-7	TGTGCCATCAGTGCCCGGACAGGGGAGGTCTACGAGCAGTACTTC	CAISARTGEVYEQYF
TRBV7-9	TRBD1	few	TRBJ2-2	TGTGCCAGCATCCCCGGGACAGGGCGAACCGGGGAGCTGTTTTTT	CASIPGTGRTGELFF
TRBV10-3	TRBD2	-	TRBJ2-7	TGTGCCATCAGTGAGAACCGTGCCGGGGGGTCCTACGAGCAGTACTTC	CAISENRAGGSYEQYF
TRBV28	-	-	TRBJ2-5	TGTGCCACCCAACCCCTACTTAAAGAGACCCAGTACTTC	CATQPLLKETQYF
TRBV4-2	-	-	TRBJ2-7	TGTGCCAGCAGCCAAGATCTGCCTAGCGTTGGTATCCTCTTCTACGAGCAGTACTTC	CASSQDLPSVGILFYEQYF
TRBV5-4	TRBD1	-	TRBJ1-2	TGTGCCAGCAGCTTCACAGGGGGTAAGGGCTACACCTTC	CASSFTGGKGYTF